The 27 T cell receptor beta chains below all came from one sample that was sequenced in a study of siplizumab effects on memory and regulatory T cells. Profiled with immunoSEQ multiplex PCR; TCRdb holds only in-frame clones, not every one. Found here are tens of thousands of clones, 85% to 95% of them singletons; the top ten hold roughly two fifths. The specimen sequenced was CD8+ T cells sorted from blood. These TCRs come from a human donor in good health.

The V call is TRBV10-1, the J call TRBJ2-3, with TRBD2 matching over 7 bases. CDR3 length: 16 residues. Looked up from germline, CDR1 is WNHNN and CDR2 is SYGVQD (reference sequence). The V gene end was trimmed by 3 bases and the J gene end by 4 bases; junction bases not matched to a gene: 10. CDR3 loop: CASSETSGGRADTQYF. The CDR3 region has the DNA TGCGCCAGCAGTGAAACCTCCGGGGGGAGGGCAGATACGCAGTATTTT.

In this sample, this clone turned up once. The chain employs TRBV28 and TRBJ1-1; maybe TRBD1 (6 bases). The V gene's germline CDR1 is MDHEN and CDR2 SYDVKM. Trimming cost V 1 base and J 1 base, with 10 bases left between them. This CDR3 is built from 15 residues. The CDR3 DNA is TGTGCCAGCAGTTTATTGGGGGCCAAGAACACTGAAGCTTTCTTT. This codes for CASSLLGAKNTEAFF.

The gene calls are TRBV27 and TRBJ2-7; D perhaps matches TRBD1 (5 bases). V lost 2 bases to trimming and J lost 1 base, with 9 bases between them. Germline-derived CDR1 and CDR2 are MNHEY and SMNVEV (reference sequence). This CDR3 is 14 amino acids long. CDR3 in amino acids: CASSLNRLSYEQYF. As DNA, the CDR3 is TGTGCCAGCAGTTTAAACAGGTTGTCCTACGAGCAGTACTTC.

The sample holds a few counts of this clone. Written as DNA, the CDR3 is TGTGCCAGCAGCAAGGGGCTGGCCGAGCAGTACTTC. Its protein is CASSKGLAEQYF. The rearrangement uses TRBV6-1 and TRBJ2-7, with D possibly TRBD1 on 5 matching bases. The V gene lost 6 bases and the J gene lost 6 bases, with 12 bases spanning the gap. Germline V CDR1 and CDR2: MNHNS, SASEGT. This CDR3 contains 12 residues.

This chain uses TRBV4-2 with TRBJ2-1; 7 positions match TRBD2. Germline values: CDR1 LGHNA, CDR2 YNFKEQ. The ends lost 4 bases at V and 7 bases at J; junction bases unmatched: 10. This CDR3 is built from 15 residues. CDR3 loop: CASSLGGEALNEQFF. The CDR3 nucleotides read TGTGCCAGCAGCCTGGGGGGGGAGGCTTTAAATGAGCAGTTCTTC.

This chain joins TRBV29-1 and TRBJ2-3; D could derive from TRBD1 or TRBD2 (5 bases each). Germline-derived CDR1 and CDR2 are SQVTM and ANQGSEA. With 6 bases removed from V and 9 bases from J, the gap between germline ends came to 13 bases. The CDR3 covers 11 residues. CDR3 sequence: CSVPGRWTQYF. CDR3 DNA sequence: TGCAGCGTACCGGGACGGTGGACGCAGTATTTT.

For the CDR3, the DNA is TGTGCCAGCAGTTTAGGGGGGATTAGCACAGATACGCAGTATTTT. It encodes CASSLGGISTDTQYF. The genes are TRBV28 and TRBJ2-3; D possibly corresponds to TRBD2 (6 bases). CDR3 length equals 15 residues. CDR1 and CDR2 (germline): MDHEN, SYDVKM. The V end was cut by 2 bases, the J end by 0 bases, with 9 bases between.

The rearrangement uses TRBV16 and TRBJ1-1, with D possibly matching TRBD1 (5 bases). This CDR3 is built from 15 residues. The V end lost 3 bases, the J end lost 3 bases, and 14 bases lay between the germline ends. Germline CDR1 and CDR2: KGHSY and FQNENV. CDR3 nucleotide sequence: TGTGCCAGCAGCCACCCGGGGCTGAGGGACACTGAAGCTTTCTTT. Its translation: CASSHPGLRDTEAFF.

This clone was seen more than once but under ten times. V is TRBV4-3 and J is TRBJ2-1, with TRBD2 identical over 12 bases. Germline trimming cut 4 bases from V and 8 bases from J; bases unmatched to any gene: 3. The CDR3 is 14 amino acids. Germline V gives CDR1 LGHNA, CDR2 YSLEER. CDR3: CASSRLAGVDEQFF. As DNA, the CDR3 is TGCGCCAGCAGCCGACTAGCGGGAGTCGATGAGCAGTTCTTC.

The chain joins TRBV30 to TRBJ2-1; 9 nucleotides align to TRBD2. Germline V lookup: CDR1 GTSNPN, CDR2 SVGIG (reference sequence). V dropped 0 bases and J dropped 5; count of bases not matched to a gene: 5. This CDR3 is 15 amino acids long. The CDR3 reads CAWSVGAGGNNEQFF. CDR3 bases: TGTGCCTGGAGTGTAGGAGCGGGAGGAAACAATGAGCAGTTCTTC.

The genes are TRBV15 and TRBJ2-5; 8 bases align to TRBD1. Trimming removed 3 bases from V and 5 bases from J; junction bases left unmatched: 8. Looked up from germline, CDR1 is LNHNV and CDR2 is YYDKDF (reference sequence). This CDR3 spans 15 amino acids. CDR3 sequence reads: CATSRQGATGETQYF. The CDR3 coding sequence is TGTGCCACCAGCAGGCAGGGGGCAACAGGGGAGACCCAGTACTTC.

Only one count was recorded for this clone. V is TRBV4-2 and J is TRBJ2-7; 10 positions agree with TRBD1. V lost 0 bases, J lost 4 bases, and 3 bases stayed unmatched. The CDR3 runs to 15 residues. CDR1 LGHNA and CDR2 YNFKEQ come from the germline V gene. CDR3 bases: TGTGCCAGCAGCCAAGAGGGGGGACAGGGGTACGAGCAGTACTTC. It translates to CASSQEGGQGYEQYF.

The chain is built from TRBV7-8 and TRBJ2-7, with 8 bases aligning to TRBD1. After removal of 1 base from V and 5 bases from J, the junction contained 7 bases not matched to a gene. Germline CDR1 SGHVS, CDR2 FQNEAQ. The CDR3 contains 15 residues. Written as DNA, the CDR3 is TGTGCCAGCAGCTTAGATTTGCGACAGGGGAACGAGCAGTACTTC. Translated: CASSLDLRQGNEQYF.

V gene TRBV5-5 combines with J gene TRBJ1-4; weak D call: TRBD1 (5 bases). The V end was cut by 1 base, the J end by 8 bases, with 18 bases between. The CDR3 contains 16 residues. Looked up from germline, CDR1 is SGHKS and CDR2 is YYEKEE (reference sequence). As DNA, the CDR3 is TGTGCCAGCAGCTTGTGGGACCTACCTCGGGGGGAAAAACTGTTTTTT. Its protein product is CASSLWDLPRGEKLFF.

The chain uses TRBV27 and TRBJ2-5, with 7 bases lining up with TRBD1. CDR3 length: 15 residues. Looked up from germline, CDR1 is MNHEY and CDR2 is SMNVEV (reference sequence). J lost 2 bases, V lost 0 bases, and 3 bases had no gene match. In DNA, the CDR3 is TGTGCCAGCAGTTTATCGACAGGGCGGCAAGAGACCCAGTACTTC. The encoded protein is CASSLSTGRQETQYF.

This clone has only one observation. The CDR3 DNA follows: TGCGCCAGCAGCTTTGAGGGGGCGTTTGGCTACACCTTC. Translating gives CASSFEGAFGYTF. The rearrangement uses TRBV5-1 and TRBJ1-2; 7 positions match TRBD1. Germline CDR1 is SGHRS and CDR2 is YFSETQ. The CDR3 is made up of 13 amino acids. With 2 bases clipped from V and 7 bases from J, the junction kept 5 bases outside the gene matches.

J is TRBJ2-7 and V is TRBV29-1, with D perhaps matching TRBD1 (6 bases). V was cut by 4 bases and J by 2 bases, with 9 bases left in between. The CDR3 runs 12 residues. Germline lookup yields CDR1 SQVTM and CDR2 ANQGSEA. The CDR3 DNA follows: TGCAGCGTTGCCGGACAGACCTACGAGCAGTACTTC. Translating gives CSVAGQTYEQYF.

V usage is TRBV9 and J usage is TRBJ1-1; 8 positions match TRBD1. The V gene's germline CDR1 is SGDLS and CDR2 YYNGEE. The V and J ends lost 3 bases and 4 bases, in that order; junction bases with no gene match: 2. The CDR3 sequence is 13 residues long. The CDR3 spells CASSGTGITEAFF. In DNA, the CDR3 is TGTGCCAGCAGCGGGACAGGGATCACTGAAGCTTTCTTT. The variable domain in full, completed from reference TRBV9 and TRBJ1-1, reads DSGVTQTPKHLITATGQRVTLRCSPRSGDLSVYWYQQSLDQGLQFLIQYYNGEERAKGNILERFSAQQFPDLHSELNLSSLELGDSALYFCASSGTGITEAFFGQGTRLTVV.

This sequence joins TRBV20-1 and TRBJ2-4; the D is unclear. Between the trimmed V and J ends, which lost 6 bases and 5 bases, there was a span of 8 bases. This CDR3 contains 11 residues. The V gene's germline CDR1 is DFQATT and CDR2 SNEGSKA (reference sequence). Here the CDR3 DNA reads TGCAGTGCCCCCCTCCAAAACATTCAGTACTTC. Amino acids: CSAPLQNIQYF.

V usage is TRBV11-3 and J usage is TRBJ2-1, with D perhaps TRBD2 (6 bases). The CDR3 is 17 amino acids. Trimming shortened V by 0 bases and J by 8 bases, and 20 bases separated the two germline ends. CDR1 is SGHNT, CDR2 YENEEA, per germline. In nucleotides, the CDR3 is TGTGCCAGCAGCTTAGACCCTTCGGGGGAGCCAGAGGATGAGCAGTTCTTC. Its translation: CASSLDPSGEPEDEQFF.

The chain uses TRBV6-4 and TRBJ1-5, with no clear D. With 6 bases removed from V and 5 bases from J, the gap between germline ends came to 5 bases. CDR3 length equals 11 residues. The germline V gene encodes CDR1 MRHNA and CDR2 SNTAGT. CDR3 sequence reads: CASRPYQPQHF. Here the CDR3 DNA reads TGTGCCAGCAGGCCTTATCAGCCCCAGCATTTT.

This clone has only one observation. The J gene is TRBJ2-1, the V gene TRBV29-1, with D unresolved. CDR3 length: 14 residues. V was shortened by 6 bases and J by 8 bases, with 20 bases between the two germline ends. In germline, CDR1 is SQVTM, CDR2 ANQGSEA. The chain's CDR3 is CSVANLDLYDEQFF. For the CDR3, the DNA is TGCAGCGTCGCCAATCTGGACCTTTACGATGAGCAGTTCTTC.

The chain combines TRBV29-1 with TRBJ1-1, with D possibly matching TRBD1 (6 bases). This CDR3 is 10 amino acids long. Trimming left V 2 bases short and J 8 bases short, with 6 bases between. CDR1 and CDR2 from the germline V gene are SQVTM and ANQGSEA. The CDR3 loop reads CSVETGEAFF. CDR3 nucleotide sequence: TGCAGCGTTGAAACAGGGGAAGCTTTCTTT.

J is TRBJ2-5 and V is TRBV9; D tentatively reads TRBD1 or TRBD2 (5 bases each). There are 16 residues in the CDR3. The germline CDR1 and CDR2 sequences are SGDLS and YYNGEE. V shed 4 bases and J shed 4 bases, with 20 bases lying between them. CDR3 sequence reads: CASSKTDKLGGETQYF. CDR3 sequence (DNA): TGTGCCAGCAGCAAGACAGACAAACTTGGAGGAGAGACCCAGTACTTC. Using reference TRBV9 and TRBJ2-5 for the parts outside the CDR3, the full variable domain is DSGVTQTPKHLITATGQRVTLRCSPRSGDLSVYWYQQSLDQGLQFLIQYYNGEERAKGNILERFSAQQFPDLHSELNLSSLELGDSALYFCASSKTDKLGGETQYFGPGTRLLVL.

This chain uses TRBV29-1 with TRBJ2-6, with D uncertain. The length of the CDR3 is 11 residues. Deletions cut 1 base from V and 5 bases from J, with 0 bases between. Germline V gene data show CDR1 as SQVTM and CDR2 as ANQGSEA. CDR3 in DNA: TGCAGCGTTGAAGGGGCCAACGTCCTGACTTTC. Translating it yields CSVEGANVLTF.

This rearrangement joins TRBV4-1 to TRBJ1-2, with 7 bases identical to TRBD1. With 3 bases clipped from V and 4 bases from J, the junction kept 8 bases outside the gene matches. CDR3 length: 15 residues. Germline V gives CDR1 MGHRA, CDR2 YSYEKL. CDR3 DNA sequence: TGCGCCAGCAGCCAGAACAGGGGAATAGGCTATGGCTACACCTTC. Protein product: CASSQNRGIGYGYTF.

V usage is TRBV27 and J usage is TRBJ1-1, with no clear D. This CDR3 contains 13 residues. CDR1 and CDR2 from the germline V gene are MNHEY and SMNVEV (reference sequence). Trimming pared 6 bases from V and 1 base from J, leaving 9 bases between. The CDR3 sequence: CASRVTGNTEAFF. The CDR3 coding sequence is TGTGCCAGCAGGGTGACTGGGAACACTGAAGCTTTCTTT.